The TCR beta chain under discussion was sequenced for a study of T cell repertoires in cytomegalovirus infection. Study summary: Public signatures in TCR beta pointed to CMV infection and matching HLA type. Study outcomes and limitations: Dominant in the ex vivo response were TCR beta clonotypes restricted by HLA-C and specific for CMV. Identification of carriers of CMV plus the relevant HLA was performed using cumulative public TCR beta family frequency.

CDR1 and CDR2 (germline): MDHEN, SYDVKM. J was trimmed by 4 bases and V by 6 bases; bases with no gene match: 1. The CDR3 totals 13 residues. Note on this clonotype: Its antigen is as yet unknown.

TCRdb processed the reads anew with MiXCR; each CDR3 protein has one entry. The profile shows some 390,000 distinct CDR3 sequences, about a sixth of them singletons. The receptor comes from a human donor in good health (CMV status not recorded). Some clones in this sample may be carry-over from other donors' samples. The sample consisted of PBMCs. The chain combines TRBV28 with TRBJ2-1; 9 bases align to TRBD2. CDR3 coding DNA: TGTGCCAGCAGGGCGGGGGGGTACAATGAGCAGTTCTTC. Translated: CASRAGGYNEQFF.